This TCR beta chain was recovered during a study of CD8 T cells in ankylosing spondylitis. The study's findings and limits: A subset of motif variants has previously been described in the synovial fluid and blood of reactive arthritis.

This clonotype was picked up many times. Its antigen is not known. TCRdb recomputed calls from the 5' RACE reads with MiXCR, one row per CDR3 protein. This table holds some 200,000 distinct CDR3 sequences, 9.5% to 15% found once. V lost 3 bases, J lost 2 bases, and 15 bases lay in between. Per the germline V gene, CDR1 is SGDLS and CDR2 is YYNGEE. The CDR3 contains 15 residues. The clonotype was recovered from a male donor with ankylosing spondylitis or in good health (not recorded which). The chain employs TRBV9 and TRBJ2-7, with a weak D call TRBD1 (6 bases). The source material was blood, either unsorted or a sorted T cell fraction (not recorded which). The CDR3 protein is CASSALTGSTYEQYF. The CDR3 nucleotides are TGTGCCAGCAGCGCCCTCACAGGGAGTACCTACGAGCAGTACTTC. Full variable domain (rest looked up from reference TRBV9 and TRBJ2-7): DSGVTQTPKHLITATGQRVTLRCSPRSGDLSVYWYQQSLDQGLQFLIQYYNGEERAKGNILERFSAQQFPDLHSELNLSSLELGDSALYFCASSALTGSTYEQYFGPGTRLTVT.